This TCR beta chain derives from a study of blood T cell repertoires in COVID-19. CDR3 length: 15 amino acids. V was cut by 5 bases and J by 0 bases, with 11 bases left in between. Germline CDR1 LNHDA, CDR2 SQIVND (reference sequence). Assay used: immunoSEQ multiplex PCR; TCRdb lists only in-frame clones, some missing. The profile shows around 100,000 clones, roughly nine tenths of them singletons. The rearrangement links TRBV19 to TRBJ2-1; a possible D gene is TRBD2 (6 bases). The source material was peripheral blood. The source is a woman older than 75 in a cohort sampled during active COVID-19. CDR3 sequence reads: CASSRAGSSYNEQFF. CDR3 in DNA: TGTGCCAGTAGTCGCGCGGGGAGCTCCTACAATGAGCAGTTCTTC. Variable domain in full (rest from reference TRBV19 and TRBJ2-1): DGGITQSPKYLFRKEGQNVTLSCEQNLNHDAMYWYRQDPGQGLRLIYYSQIVNDFQKGDIAEGYSVSREKKESFPLTVTSAQKNPTAFYLCASSRAGSSYNEQFFGPGTRLTVL.